This T cell receptor beta chain was found in a study of T cell clones after liver transplantation. The CDR3 runs to 14 residues. V shed 11 bases and J 4 bases; nucleotides not matched to a gene: 11. Germline V gives CDR1 MDHEN, CDR2 SYDVKM. Using immunoSEQ multiplex PCR, the repertoire was profiled, and TCRdb retains in-frame clones only, with some absent. This sample has around 120,000 clones, with about nine tenths found just once. V usage is TRBV28 and J usage is TRBJ2-1; TRBD2 matches at 7 bases. Specimen: CD4+ T cells from blood, collected 12 months after liver transplant. The TCR comes from a human patient who received a liver transplant. The T cells may partly be graft donor cells. The CDR3 sequence: CACSGTGRYNEQFF. The DNA for the CDR3 is TGTGCCTGCTCAGGGACCGGGAGGTACAATGAGCAGTTCTTC.